This T cell receptor beta chain was sequenced in a study of blood T cell repertoires in COVID-19. Study in general: Some COVID-19 samples were acute and others convalescent; all came from the United States, Italy and Spain. T cells, B-cell-depleted T cells, or PBMCs provided the cDNA or gDNA that served as material.

The authors' processing: Nucleated cell number was recorded as an estimate derived from reference gene primer amplification. TCRdb keeps only in-frame clones here, not all; method: immunoSEQ multiplex PCR. That table is the source of V, J and clone size, and D and trimming were worked out from the DNA. The sample holds about 98,000 clones, almost 80% seen once. The TCR originated in a man between 60 and 75 years old with active or convalescent COVID-19. Material for sequencing was peripheral blood.

The CDR3 DNA reads TGTGCCAGCAGAATGTCAGGGGGCTTGTCCTATAATTCACCCCTCCACTTT. Protein sequence: CASRMSGGLSYNSPLHF. The rearrangement joins TRBV28 to TRBJ1-6, with TRBD1 identical over 8 bases. Germline values: CDR1 MDHEN, CDR2 SYDVKM. V lost 6 bases, J lost 1 base, and 8 bases stayed unmatched. The CDR3 covers 17 residues.